This is a list of T cell receptor beta chains from one sample in a study of shared clonotypes between healthy human individuals. Method: immunoSEQ multiplex PCR; TCRdb's copy keeps in-frame clones and lacks some. The sample lists roughly 1.4 million clones, 98% to 99% occurring once. Specimen: naive CD4+ T cells sorted from blood. All receptors come from a man aged 25-40 years in good health. Both conserved end residues are part of each CDR3. The D gene is left open where the match is weak. Size is omitted from some rows. Given values are once, few, many or a class for expanded clones.

- TRBJ1-2 - TRBV28 TGTGCCAGCATTGAGGGGCCGCTTCGACTTTCTAGTGGCTACACCTTC CASIEGPLRLSSGYTF
- TRBJ1-3 - TRBV7-9 TGTGCCAGCAGCTTCAACGACAGGAGGACTGGAAACACCATATATTTT CASSFNDRRTGNTIYF
- TRBJ2-4 once TRBV10-1 TGCGCCAGCAGCGAAACCCCCCTGATCATTCAGTACTTC CASSETPLIIQYF
TRBD1 TRBJ2-6 - TRBV28 TGTGCCAGCAGAAATCCCGGGACAGGATTCTCTGGGGCCAACGTCCTGACTTTC CASRNPGTGFSGANVLTF
- TRBJ1-1 - TRBV6-5 TGTGCCAGTACGACAGTGCCCAACATGAACACTGAAGCTTTCTTT CASTTVPNMNTEAFF
- TRBJ2-5 - TRBV19 TGTGCCAGTAGTCTGAGGGGGCAAGAGACCCAGTACTTC CASSLRGQETQYF
TRBD1 TRBJ1-2 - TRBV30 TGTGCCTGGTTACAGGGGGTTCTCTATGGCTACACCTTC CAWLQGVLYGYTF
- TRBJ2-7 - TRBV5-4 TGTGCCAGCAGCTTCGGGCAAAATCGCTACGAGCAGTACTTC CASSFGQNRYEQYF
- TRBJ1-4 - TRBV5-4 TGTGCCAGCAGCTTAAGAGGGGACGGCGAAAAACTGTTTTTT CASSLRGDGEKLFF
- TRBJ1-2 - TRBV28 TGTGCCAGCAGTTTAGTCGGTCTGGCTGGTAGGGGCTATGGCTACACCTTC CASSLVGLAGRGYGYTF
- TRBJ2-1 - TRBV29-1 TGCAGCGTTTATCTTTTCGACAGCTCCTACAATGAGCAGTTCTTC CSVYLFDSSYNEQFF
TRBD2 TRBJ2-1 - TRBV14 TGTGCCAGCAGGCCGGAGTTGGGGGAGGGCCGAATCAATGAGCAGTTCTTC CASRPELGEGRINEQFF
- TRBJ1-5 - TRBV6-1 TGTGCCAGCAGTGAAGTTTGGGCCAACAATCAGCCCCAGCATTTT CASSEVWANNQPQHF
- TRBJ2-7 - TRBV30 TGTGCCTGGAGTGTCTTAGGTTTCTACGAGCAGTACTTC CAWSVLGFYEQYF
- TRBJ2-2 - TRBV29-1 TGCAGCGCAATCTTACAGCCGAACACCGGGGAGCTGTTTTTT CSAILQPNTGELFF
TRBD2 TRBJ2-3 - TRBV13 TGTGCCAGCAGCTTTGGGACTAGCGGAGCCACAGATACGCAGTATTTT CASSFGTSGATDTQYF
- TRBJ2-7 few TRBV9 TGTGCCAGCAGCGTAAACGGGGAGGCCTACGAGCAGTACTTC CASSVNGEAYEQYF
- TRBJ1-2 - TRBV28 TGTGCCAGCAGTACTCACGGACAGCGGACCTTC CASSTHGQRTF
- TRBJ2-2 once TRBV6-1 TGTGCCAGCAGAGAGACAGCCTCCGGGGAGCTGTTTTTT CASRETASGELFF
TRBD1 TRBJ1-1 - TRBV10-3 TGTGCCATCAGTGTAGCTACAGGGGGAGAAGCTTTCTTT CAISVATGGEAFF
TRBD1 TRBJ2-7 - TRBV2 TGTGCCAGCAGTGATCAGGGACAGGGGTTTTCCGAGCAGTACTTC CASSDQGQGFSEQYF
- TRBJ2-1 - TRBV11-2 TGTGCCAGCAGCTTAGTTCGTTCACTGGTGAACAATGAGCAGTTCTTC CASSLVRSLVNNEQFF
- TRBJ1-2 - TRBV28 TGTGCCAGCGTTATTACCCGGTTTGGTCCGTTCTATGGCTACACCTTC CASVITRFGPFYGYTF